The rows below give T cell receptor beta chains drawn from one sample of a study of T cell responses to AZD1222 COVID-19 vaccine. Sequenced by immunoSEQ multiplex PCR; TCRdb stores in-frame clones only, minus some. The top ten hold 2.8% of the sample, which has 75,000 to 100,000 clones, 88% seen once. The specimen was peripheral blood, collected on day 0 of AZD1222 vaccination. The receptors derive from an adult in good health. Each CDR3 is given with its conserved first and last residue. A D gene is named only where the DNA matches it firmly. Not all rows give a size; the values are once, few, many and, for expanded clones, a class.

clone_size d_call j_call v_call cdr3_aa cdr3_nt
- - TRBJ1-3 TRBV10-3 CAISPSPPGMSANTIYF TGTGCCATCAGTCCCTCCCCCCCCGGAATGTCTGCAAACACCATATATTTT
- - TRBJ1-1 TRBV5-8 CASSLGTGWDTEAFF TGTGCCAGCAGCTTGGGCACGGGGTGGGACACTGAAGCTTTCTTT
- TRBD2 TRBJ2-1 TRBV7-8 CASSLGVGLVNEQFF TGTGCCAGCAGCTTAGGGGTCGGACTAGTCAATGAGCAGTTCTTC
- TRBD1 TRBJ1-5 TRBV28 CASSLWGPGQGLYSNQPQHF TGTGCCAGCAGTTTATGGGGACCGGGACAGGGTTTGTATAGCAATCAGCCCCAGCATTTT
- - TRBJ1-3 TRBV30 CAWRRDWDTTSGNTIYF TGTGCCTGGAGACGCGACTGGGACACGACCTCTGGAAACACCATATATTTT
- - TRBJ2-3 TRBV5-1 CASSSVTGTSTDTQYF TGCGCCAGCAGCTCGGTGACAGGGACTAGCACAGATACGCAGTATTTT
once TRBD2 TRBJ2-7 TRBV5-1 CASSSSGTSGGKGYEQYF TGCGCCAGCAGCTCATCCGGGACTAGTGGAGGGAAAGGGTACGAGCAGTACTTC
- TRBD2 TRBJ2-7 TRBV5-1 CASSSGLAGVGREQYF TGCGCCAGCAGCTCGGGACTAGCGGGAGTGGGTCGGGAGCAGTACTTC
- TRBD2 TRBJ2-1 TRBV3-1/TRBV3-2 CASSQGGSNHEQFF TGTGCCAGCAGCCAAGGCGGGAGCAACCATGAGCAGTTCTTC
- - TRBJ1-1 TRBV6-2/TRBV6-3 CASSSNILGRDTEAFF TGTGCCAGCAGTTCCAACATACTTGGACGGGACACTGAAGCTTTCTTT
- TRBD2 TRBJ2-7 TRBV28 CASSFGLAGGGEQYF TGTGCCAGCAGTTTTGGGCTAGCGGGAGGTGGCGAGCAGTACTTC
- TRBD1 TRBJ1-6 TRBV9 CASSVSGTAQNSPLHF TGTGCCAGCAGCGTTTCCGGGACAGCGCAAAATTCACCCCTCCACTTT
- TRBD2 TRBJ2-1 TRBV6-2/TRBV6-3 CASSLSGRGYNEQFF TGTGCCAGCAGTCTTAGCGGGAGGGGCTACAATGAGCAGTTCTTC
- - TRBJ1-6 TRBV27 CASSRRESRGSPLHF TGTGCCAGCAGTCGCAGGGAGTCCCGAGGTTCACCCCTCCACTTT
- - TRBJ1-1 TRBV18 CASSRDTNTEAFF TGTGCCAGCTCACGCGACACGAACACTGAAGCTTTCTTT
- - TRBJ1-1 TRBV6-5 CASSYLPEGGNTEAFF TGTGCCAGCAGTTACTTGCCCGAGGGCGGCAACACTGAAGCTTTCTTT
- TRBD1 TRBJ1-5 TRBV28 CASRGEQGSNQPQHF TGTGCCAGCAGGGGGGAACAGGGGTCCAATCAGCCCCAGCATTTT
- - TRBJ1-6 TRBV15 CATSRDPFNNSPLHF TGTGCCACCAGCAGAGATCCATTCAATAATTCACCCCTCCACTTT
- - TRBJ2-1 TRBV3-1/TRBV3-2 CASSQEGLGSFNEQFF TGTGCCAGCAGCCAAGAAGGGCTGGGGAGCTTTAATGAGCAGTTCTTC
once - TRBJ2-1 TRBV7-3 CASRDSSGASYNEQFF TGTGCCAGCAGAGATTCGAGCGGAGCTTCCTACAATGAGCAGTTCTTC
- TRBD2 TRBJ2-7 TRBV11-3 CASSLAGRAYEQYF TGTGCCAGCAGCTTAGCCGGGAGGGCCTACGAGCAGTACTTC
- TRBD2 TRBJ2-2 TRBV7-8 CASSGLAGGFGGELFF TGTGCCAGCAGCGGGCTAGCGGGAGGATTCGGAGGGGAGCTGTTTTTT
- - TRBJ2-3 TRBV4-1 CASSQSLTDTQYF TGCGCCAGCAGCCAATCCCTCACAGATACGCAGTATTTT
- TRBD1 TRBJ1-5 TRBV28 CASSSGGVSQPQHF TGTGCCAGCAGCTCAGGGGGCGTAAGTCAGCCCCAGCATTTT
- - TRBJ1-3 TRBV5-6 CASSPLGKGDGNTIYF TGTGCCAGCAGCCCACTTGGAAAGGGAGACGGAAACACCATATATTTT
- - TRBJ2-1 TRBV2 CASSVDAVLGEFF TGTGCCAGCAGTGTAGACGCGGTACTGGGGGAGTTCTTC
- TRBD1 TRBJ1-5 TRBV18 CASSQLGQPSNQPQHF TGTGCCAGCTCTCAGCTGGGACAGCCTAGCAATCAGCCCCAGCATTTT
- - TRBJ2-7 TRBV28 CASSVPGRLEQYF TGTGCCAGCAGTGTCCCGGGACGGCTCGAGCAGTACTTC
- - TRBJ1-5 TRBV7-8 CASSLVPYSNQPQHF TGTGCCAGCAGCTTAGTACCTTATAGCAATCAGCCCCAGCATTTT
- - TRBJ2-1 TRBV4-1 CASSQDSPHGDYNEQFF TGCGCCAGCAGCCAAGATTCCCCTCACGGAGACTACAATGAGCAGTTCTTC
- TRBD1 TRBJ1-4 TRBV9 CASSILTGAPNEKLFF TGTGCCAGCAGCATCTTGACAGGGGCCCCTAATGAAAAACTGTTTTTT
- - TRBJ1-2 TRBV7-8 CASSLENGGGYTF TGTGCCAGCAGCCTAGAAAATGGGGGAGGCTACACCTTC
- TRBD1 TRBJ1-6 TRBV28 CASSLDRVRESSYNSPLHF TGTGCCAGCAGTCTCGACAGGGTGAGGGAAAGTTCCTATAATTCACCCCTCCACTTT
once - TRBJ1-1 TRBV12-3/TRBV12-4 CASSPGQNTEAFF TGTGCCAGCAGTCCGGGACAGAACACTGAAGCTTTCTTT
- TRBD2 TRBJ2-5 TRBV5-1 CASSLVHSKGLAGVETQYF TGCGCCAGCAGCTTGGTCCATAGTAAGGGACTAGCGGGAGTAGAGACCCAGTACTTC
- - TRBJ1-2 TRBV21-1 CASSKGIPRECEGYTF TGTGCCAGCAGCAAAGGGATCCCCAGGGAATGCGAGGGCTACACCTTC